This T cell receptor (beta chain) originates from a study of T cell clonotyping in hematopoietic cell transplantation. Study-level points and caveats: Cells were unsorted, so CD4 and CD8 contributions were not separated.

Method: immunoSEQ multiplex PCR; TCRdb's copy keeps in-frame clones and lacks some. The sample lists around 6,100 clones; around 32% were seen once. This clone was seen once. Its specificity is not known. The sequencing here drew on peripheral blood mononuclear cells, taken 30 days after allogeneic stem cell transplant. This clonotype was obtained from a female patient aged 50-59 years who had an allogeneic stem cell transplant from an unrelated donor, so the T cells may come from the graft donor. Some clones in this sample may be carry-over from other donors' samples.

The CDR3 spells CAWSYTGHDRDEQYF. In nucleotides, the CDR3 is TGTGCCTGGAGCTACACCGGACATGACAGGGACGAGCAGTACTTC. The J gene is TRBJ2-7, the V gene TRBV30, with TRBD1 matching over 7 bases. The CDR3 spans 15 residues. Germline V gene sequence: CDR1 GTSNPN, CDR2 SVGIG (reference sequence). With V trimmed by 3 bases and J by 5 bases, 13 bases remained unmatched.